One and the same sample provided the 30 T cell receptor beta chains below, sequenced in a study of blood T cell repertoires in COVID-19. Only in-frame clones appear in the TCRdb table, and some are missing; sequencing was by immunoSEQ multiplex PCR. Of 35,000 to 50,000 clones in the sample, around 84% were seen once. The specimen was peripheral blood. The source of these receptors is a man between 65 and 85 years old with acute or convalescent COVID-19.

The rearrangement joins TRBV13 to TRBJ2-7; D possibly corresponds to TRBD2 (5 bases). V lost 4 bases to trimming and J lost 6 bases, with 19 bases between them. The CDR3 spans 15 residues. Germline loops: CDR1 PRHDT, CDR2 FYEKMQ (reference sequence). The CDR3, as DNA: TGTGCCAGCAGCTCCCAGCGGAAGAGAAATCGCGAGCAGTACTTC. Translated: CASSSQRKRNREQYF.

J is TRBJ2-1 and V is TRBV19; TRBD1 matches 9 bases. This CDR3 is 13 amino acids long. The V and J ends lost 5 bases and 9 bases, in that order; junction bases with no gene match: 5. Looked up from germline, CDR1 is LNHDA and CDR2 is SQIVND (reference sequence). DNA for the CDR3: TGTGCCAGTAGTCCGGGACAGGGAATTGAGCAGTTCTTC. Translation: CASSPGQGIEQFF. The complete variable domain, with remaining parts taken from reference TRBV19 and TRBJ2-1, reads DGGITQSPKYLFRKEGQNVTLSCEQNLNHDAMYWYRQDPGQGLRLIYYSQIVNDFQKGDIAEGYSVSREKKESFPLTVTSAQKNPTAFYLCASSPGQGIEQFFGPGTRLTVL.

This clone was recorded a few times. V gene TRBV7-8 combines with J gene TRBJ2-5; 9 positions match TRBD2. The CDR3 has 17 residues. V dropped 3 bases and J dropped 0; count of bases not matched to a gene: 8. Germline CDR1 is SGHVS and CDR2 is FQNEAQ. The DNA for the CDR3 is TGTGCCAGCAGCTTTTCGATAGCGGGGGCGTACCAAGAGACCCAGTACTTC. Translating it yields CASSFSIAGAYQETQYF.

The chain joins TRBV9 to TRBJ2-2, with 7 bases that match TRBD2. CDR3 length: 15 amino acids. Trimming removed 1 base from V and 5 bases from J; junction bases left unmatched: 5. CDR1 and CDR2 (germline): SGDLS, YYNGEE. CDR3 nucleotides: TGTGCCAGCAGCGTACGCGGGGGATCGACCGGGGAGCTGTTTTTT. It translates to CASSVRGGSTGELFF.

The chain carries TRBV10-3 and TRBJ1-5; D is undetermined. CDR3 length: 12 amino acids. Germline CDR1 is ENHRY and CDR2 is SYGVKD. V was shortened by 2 bases and J by 10 bases, with 9 bases between the two germline ends. The CDR3 DNA reads TGTGCCATCAGTGAGGGGCAGAACCCCCAGCATTTT. Its protein product is CAISEGQNPQHF.

The CDR3 DNA is TGTGCCAGCGAGAGTTACGGAGGCATGAACACTGAAGCTTTCTTT. Its protein product is CASESYGGMNTEAFF. This rearrangement joins TRBV18 to TRBJ1-1; D remains unclear. Germline V gene sequence: CDR1 KGHSH, CDR2 LQKENI. CDR3 length: 15 amino acids. V lost 8 bases to trimming and J lost 0 bases, with 16 bases between them.

The genes are TRBV18 and TRBJ1-1, with D possibly being TRBD1 (6 bases). The germline gives CDR1 KGHSH, CDR2 LQKENI. Trimming stripped 0 bases from V and 4 bases from J, with 12 bases between. This CDR3 contains 15 residues. The CDR3 nucleotides are TGTGCCAGCTCACCACCCGGGGGGGCGCGCACTGAAGCTTTCTTT. Protein sequence: CASSPPGGARTEAFF.

Here the CDR3 reads CASSSPGGAGNTIYF. CDR3 DNA sequence: TGTGCCAGCAGTTCCCCCGGGGGGGCTGGAAACACCATATATTTT. The chain uses TRBV6-5 and TRBJ1-3; D perhaps matches TRBD1 (5 bases). With 4 bases removed from V and 2 bases from J, the gap between germline ends came to 12 bases. CDR1 is MNHEY, CDR2 SVGAGI, per germline. The CDR3 has 15 amino acids.

V is TRBV5-8 and J is TRBJ2-7; D perhaps matches TRBD1 (5 bases). V dropped 4 bases and J dropped 13 bases, with 18 bases sitting between them. CDR1 and CDR2 (germline): SGHTS, YDEGEE. CDR3 length equals 12 residues. CDR3 amino acids: CASSHQTRVSYF. In nucleotides, the CDR3 is TGTGCCAGCAGCCATCAAACCAGGGTCTCCTACTTC.

The V and J genes are TRBV18 and TRBJ2-5; 12 bases are a match to TRBD1. Germline trimming cut 5 bases from V and 5 bases from J; bases unmatched to any gene: 9. This CDR3 comprises 16 residues. From germline, CDR1 is KGHSH and CDR2 LQKENI. As DNA, the CDR3 is TGTGCCAGCTCAATGGGGACAGGGGGCTCGGTGGAGACCCAGTACTTC. The encoded protein is CASSMGTGGSVETQYF.

The chain uses TRBV13 and TRBJ2-7; tentative D call: TRBD1 (6 bases). The germline gives CDR1 PRHDT, CDR2 FYEKMQ (reference sequence). CDR3 length equals 14 residues. V was cut by 5 bases and J by 3 bases, with 14 bases left in between. CDR3 bases: TGTGCCAGCAGCATCGGGACACGGAGCTACGAGCAGTACTTC. Residues: CASSIGTRSYEQYF.

This chain connects TRBV18 to TRBJ1-4; 11 bases map to TRBD1. V dropped 8 bases and J dropped 3; count of bases not matched to a gene: 2. Looked up from germline, CDR1 is KGHSH and CDR2 is LQKENI. The CDR3 extends over 14 amino acids. CDR3 sequence: CASGQGAANEKLFF. The DNA of the CDR3 is TGTGCCAGCGGACAGGGGGCGGCTAATGAAAAACTGTTTTTT.

The chain carries TRBV18 and TRBJ1-6, with D unresolved. The ends were cut back, 4 bases at V and 11 bases at J, with 15 bases in the middle. The CDR3 totals 14 residues. The germline V gene encodes CDR1 KGHSH and CDR2 LQKENI. Written as DNA, the CDR3 is TGTGCCAGCTCACATTTAGCGAGGGAAGCACCCCTCCACTTT. Protein: CASSHLAREAPLHF. The complete variable domain, with remaining parts taken from reference TRBV18 and TRBJ1-6, reads NAGVMQNPRHLVRRRGQEARLRCSPMKGHSHVYWYRQLPEEGLKFMVYLQKENIIDESGMPKERFSAEFPKEGPSILRIQQVVRGDSAAYFCASSHLAREAPLHFGNGTRLTVT.

The sample holds a few counts of this clone. The rearrangement links TRBV3-1 (or the pseudogene TRBV3-2) to TRBJ2-7; 7 bases fit TRBD2. V shed 4 bases, J shed 2 bases, and the junction held 5 bases outside the gene matches. The CDR3 is made up of 14 amino acids. Germline loops: CDR1 LGHDT, CDR2 YNNKEL (reference sequence). The CDR3 sequence is CASSPSAGPYEQYF. Written as DNA, the CDR3 is TGTGCCAGCAGCCCCTCAGCGGGGCCCTACGAGCAGTACTTC.

The rearrangement links TRBV5-4 to TRBJ2-1, with D uncertain. The CDR3 covers 13 residues. From germline, CDR1 is SGHNT and CDR2 YYREEE (reference sequence). V shed 0 bases and J shed 12 bases, with 13 bases lying between them. In DNA form, the CDR3 reads TGTGCCAGCAGCTTGGATCGAGTGACTGGGCAGTTCTTC. As protein: CASSLDRVTGQFF.

The V gene is TRBV19, the J gene TRBJ1-5; maybe TRBD1 (5 bases). V was pared by 3 bases and J by 0 bases, with 12 bases between. The CDR3 consists of 16 residues. CDR1 is LNHDA, CDR2 SQIVND, per germline (reference sequence). CDR3 amino acids: CASSIPLTDSNQPQHF. CDR3 coding DNA: TGTGCCAGTAGTATTCCTTTGACAGATAGCAATCAGCCCCAGCATTTT. Complete variable domain (other parts from reference TRBV19 and TRBJ1-5): DGGITQSPKYLFRKEGQNVTLSCEQNLNHDAMYWYRQDPGQGLRLIYYSQIVNDFQKGDIAEGYSVSREKKESFPLTVTSAQKNPTAFYLCASSIPLTDSNQPQHFGDGTRLSIL.

The gene calls are TRBV11-2 and TRBJ2-5; tentative D call: TRBD1 (6 bases). The germline CDR1 and CDR2 sequences are SGHAT and FQNNGV. This CDR3 is 15 amino acids long. Trimming shortened V by 3 bases and J by 5 bases, and 16 bases separated the two germline ends. CDR3: CASSFPTGLIETQYF. The CDR3 coding sequence is TGTGCCAGCAGCTTCCCGACAGGCCTGATCGAGACCCAGTACTTC.

CDR3 region: CASSQTGTGGMNTEAFF. The DNA for the CDR3 is TGTGCCAGCAGTCAAACCGGGACAGGGGGTATGAACACTGAAGCTTTCTTT. The V call is TRBV6-6, the J call TRBJ1-1; 11 positions agree with TRBD1. This CDR3 is built from 17 residues. Looked up from germline, CDR1 is MNHNY and CDR2 is SVGAGI (reference sequence). Germline trimming cut 5 bases from V and 0 bases from J; bases unmatched to any gene: 8.

The V and J genes are TRBV24-1 and TRBJ2-7; TRBD1 matches 7 bases. CDR3 length: 15 amino acids. J was trimmed by 3 bases and V by 3 bases; bases with no gene match: 7. Per the germline V gene, CDR1 is KGHDR and CDR2 is SFDVKD. This chain's CDR3 is CATSDGQVSNYEQYF. The CDR3 nucleotides read TGTGCCACCAGTGATGGACAGGTCAGCAACTACGAGCAGTACTTC.

The V call is TRBV28, the J call TRBJ1-3, with 8 bases aligning to TRBD1. After removal of 7 bases from V and 1 base from J, the junction contained 9 bases not matched to a gene. The CDR3 is 16 amino acids. CDR1 and CDR2 (germline): MDHEN, SYDVKM. CDR3 nucleotides: TGTGCCAGCACTCTACTCGGGACAGGATCTGGAAACACCATATATTTT. It codes for CASTLLGTGSGNTIYF.

The genes are TRBV15 and TRBJ2-4; maybe TRBD2 (6 bases). This CDR3 spans 15 amino acids. Germline CDR1 and CDR2: LNHNV and YYDKDF (reference sequence). Between the trimmed V and J ends, which lost 0 bases and 3 bases, there was a span of 9 bases. CDR3 in amino acids: CATSREGDFKNIQYF. The CDR3 DNA sequence: TGTGCCACCAGCAGAGAAGGGGACTTCAAAAACATTCAGTACTTC.

This clone was recorded once. The chain carries TRBV4-3 and TRBJ2-3; 10 nucleotides agree with TRBD2. Germline CDR1 is LGHNA and CDR2 is YSLEER. The CDR3 is made up of 15 amino acids. Unmatched junction bases numbered 2, after V lost 2 bases and J lost 3 bases. CDR3 coding DNA: TGCGCCAGCAGCCAAAGCGGGAGGGGGACAGATACGCAGTATTTT. It translates to CASSQSGRGTDTQYF.

This clone was seen only a few times. This chain joins TRBV10-1 and TRBJ2-5; D perhaps matches TRBD2 (5 bases). The V end was cut by 3 bases, the J end by 3 bases, with 11 bases between. This CDR3 contains 14 residues. Germline V gives CDR1 WNHNN, CDR2 SYGVQD (reference sequence). CDR3 sequence: CASSESYGKETQYF. As DNA, the CDR3 is TGCGCCAGCAGTGAATCGTACGGGAAAGAGACCCAGTACTTC.

This chain uses TRBV7-9 with TRBJ2-7; the match to TRBD2 covers 15 bases. The V gene end was trimmed by 5 bases and the J gene end by 2 bases; junction bases not matched to a gene: 10. Germline values: CDR1 SEHNR, CDR2 FQNEAQ (reference sequence). This CDR3 is built from 18 residues. This chain's CDR3 is CASSVGLAGGNRAYEQYF. CDR3 bases: TGTGCCAGCAGCGTGGGACTAGCGGGGGGAAATCGGGCCTACGAGCAGTACTTC.

This clone appeared a single time. This rearrangement joins TRBV7-9 to TRBJ1-2; the D gene is possibly TRBD1 (5 bases). Trimming removed 5 bases at V and 7 bases at J, with 20 bases between. The CDR3 covers 15 residues. The germline CDR1 and CDR2 sequences are SEHNR and FQNEAQ (reference sequence). The CDR3 spells CASSPDSSGRAGYTF. The CDR3 DNA reads as TGTGCCAGCAGCCCCGACAGTTCGGGCAGGGCTGGCTACACCTTC.

This rearrangement joins TRBV4-2 to TRBJ1-1; 7 bases fit TRBD1. The CDR3 has 15 amino acids. Germline V gives CDR1 LGHNA, CDR2 YNFKEQ. The J segment lost 0 bases and the V segment lost 6 bases, leaving 7 bases of the junction unmatched. CDR3 amino acids: CASRQQGLMNTEAFF. The CDR3 nucleotides are TGTGCCAGCAGGCAACAGGGGCTAATGAACACTGAAGCTTTCTTT.

This clone was seen just once. The chain has TRBV18 and TRBJ1-1; D is unclear. The CDR3 length is 15 residues. The V gene lost 4 bases and the J gene lost 5 bases, with 17 bases spanning the gap. CDR1 KGHSH and CDR2 LQKENI come from the germline V gene. CDR3 loop: CASSQGGIESTEAFF. In DNA form, the CDR3 reads TGTGCCAGCTCACAGGGCGGGATTGAGTCGACTGAAGCTTTCTTT.

The J gene is TRBJ1-5, the V gene TRBV15; weak D call: TRBD1 (6 bases). This CDR3 region has 16 residues. V was clipped by 5 bases and J by 0 bases, with 14 bases between them. The germline gives CDR1 LNHNV, CDR2 YYDKDF (reference sequence). DNA of the CDR3: TGTGCCACCAGCCCCTATGGGGGCGGTAGCAATCAGCCCCAGCATTTT. Protein product: CATSPYGGGSNQPQHF.

This chain connects TRBV6-1 to TRBJ1-1, with a possible D match to TRBD1 (6 bases). The CDR3 sequence is 18 residues long. Germline CDR1 reads MNHNS; CDR2 reads SASEGT. V was trimmed by 2 bases and J by 0 bases, leaving 19 bases between them. CDR3 region: CASSESNGPGGLNTEAFF. CDR3 bases: TGTGCCAGCAGTGAAAGCAACGGACCGGGGGGGCTGAACACTGAAGCTTTCTTT.

The chain joins TRBV7-7 to TRBJ1-1; D is uncertain. CDR3 length: 14 amino acids. In germline, CDR1 is SSHAT, CDR2 FNYEAQ (reference sequence). The V end was cut by 5 bases, the J end by 3 bases, with 13 bases between. The CDR3 reads CASSPVGADTEAFF. CDR3 in DNA: TGTGCCAGCAGCCCGGTCGGAGCTGACACTGAAGCTTTCTTT.